This TCR beta chain was retrieved from a study of cytotoxic CD8 clonotypes in ibrutinib-treated CLL. The germline gives CDR1 KGHSH, CDR2 LQKENI. The CDR3 consists of 14 residues. V gave up 3 bases and J gave up 3 bases, with 9 bases separating them. With sequencing, the targeted depth ranged from 1 in 200,000 to 1 in 1 million T cells. Sequencing used immunoSEQ multiplex PCR; TCRdb keeps in-frame clones, though not all of them. The sample has approximately 300,000 clones, about 77% seen once. This sample comprised PBMCs, obtained before ibrutinib treatment. The receptor was isolated from a human donor with chronic lymphocytic leukemia. This chain joins TRBV18 and TRBJ1-3; no definite D call. As DNA, the CDR3 is TGTGCCAGCTCACCCGGGAGGGTTGGAAACACCATATATTTT. It specifies CASSPGRVGNTIYF.